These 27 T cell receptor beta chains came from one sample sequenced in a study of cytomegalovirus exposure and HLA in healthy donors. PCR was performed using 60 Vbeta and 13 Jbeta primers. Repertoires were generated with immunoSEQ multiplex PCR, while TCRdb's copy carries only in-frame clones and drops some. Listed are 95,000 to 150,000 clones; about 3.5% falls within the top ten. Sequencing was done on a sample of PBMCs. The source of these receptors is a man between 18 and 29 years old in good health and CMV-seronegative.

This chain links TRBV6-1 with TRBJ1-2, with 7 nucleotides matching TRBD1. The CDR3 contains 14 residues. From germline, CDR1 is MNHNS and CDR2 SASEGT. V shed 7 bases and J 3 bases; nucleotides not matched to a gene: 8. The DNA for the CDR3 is TGTGCCAGCACAGCCCCGGGACAGTACTATGGCTACACCTTC. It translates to CASTAPGQYYGYTF.

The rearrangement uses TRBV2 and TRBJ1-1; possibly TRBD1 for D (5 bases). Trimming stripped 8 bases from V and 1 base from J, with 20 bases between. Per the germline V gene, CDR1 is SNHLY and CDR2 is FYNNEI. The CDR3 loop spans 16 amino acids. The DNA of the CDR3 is TGTGCCAGCTACTCCCTCCAGGGCAGAACGAACACTGAAGCTTTCTTT. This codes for CASYSLQGRTNTEAFF.

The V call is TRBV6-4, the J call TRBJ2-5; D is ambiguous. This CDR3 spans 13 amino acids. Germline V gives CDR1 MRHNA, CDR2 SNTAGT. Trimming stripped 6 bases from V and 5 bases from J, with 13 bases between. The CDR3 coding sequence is TGTGCCAGCAGGTTGAGCTTCACGGAGACCCAGTACTTC. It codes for CASRLSFTETQYF.

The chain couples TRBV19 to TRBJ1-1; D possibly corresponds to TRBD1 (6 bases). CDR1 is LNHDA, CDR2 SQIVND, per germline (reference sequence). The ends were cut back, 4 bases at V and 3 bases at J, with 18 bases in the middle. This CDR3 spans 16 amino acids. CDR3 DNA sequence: TGTGCCAGTAGTACAGCCAGAGGGACATCGGACACTGAAGCTTTCTTT. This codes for CASSTARGTSDTEAFF.

The CDR3 loop reads CASSPQLGQQDGTQYF. Here the CDR3 DNA reads TGTGCCAGCTCACCACAACTAGGACAGCAGGATGGGACCCAGTACTTC. The chain carries TRBV18 and TRBJ2-5; perhaps TRBD1 as D (6 bases). From germline, CDR1 is KGHSH and CDR2 LQKENI. The CDR3 sequence is 16 residues long. The V and J ends lost 1 base and 7 bases respectively, with 19 bases between them. The full variable domain, in which reference TRBV18 and TRBJ2-5 provide the parts outside the CDR3, is NAGVMQNPRHLVRRRGQEARLRCSPMKGHSHVYWYRQLPEEGLKFMVYLQKENIIDESGMPKERFSAEFPKEGPSILRIQQVVRGDSAAYFCASSPQLGQQDGTQYFGPGTRLLVL.

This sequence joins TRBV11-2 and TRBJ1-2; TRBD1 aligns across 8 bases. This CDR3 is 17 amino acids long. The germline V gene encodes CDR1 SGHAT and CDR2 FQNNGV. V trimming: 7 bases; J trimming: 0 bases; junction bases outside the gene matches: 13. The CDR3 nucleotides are TGTGCCAGCAACGGACAGGGATCCTATCTGGCTAACTATGGCTACACCTTC. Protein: CASNGQGSYLANYGYTF. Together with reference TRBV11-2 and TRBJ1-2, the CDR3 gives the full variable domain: EAGVAQSPRYKIIEKRQSVAFWCNPISGHATLYWYQQILGQGPKLLIQFQNNGVVDDSQLPKDRFSAERLKGVDSTLKIQPAKLEDSAVYLCASNGQGSYLANYGYTFGSGTRLTVV.

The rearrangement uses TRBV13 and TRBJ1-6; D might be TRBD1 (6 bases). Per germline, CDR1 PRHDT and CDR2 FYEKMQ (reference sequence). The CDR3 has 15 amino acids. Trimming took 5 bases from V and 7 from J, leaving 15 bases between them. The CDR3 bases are TGTGCCAGCAGCCTGGCAGGGGCCCTAAATTCACCCCTCCACTTT. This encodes CASSLAGALNSPLHF.

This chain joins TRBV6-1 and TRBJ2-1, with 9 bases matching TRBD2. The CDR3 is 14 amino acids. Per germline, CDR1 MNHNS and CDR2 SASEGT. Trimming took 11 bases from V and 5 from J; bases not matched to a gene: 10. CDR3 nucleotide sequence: TGTGCCGCATGGAAGCGGGGGGCCCACAATGAGCAGTTCTTC. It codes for CAAWKRGAHNEQFF.

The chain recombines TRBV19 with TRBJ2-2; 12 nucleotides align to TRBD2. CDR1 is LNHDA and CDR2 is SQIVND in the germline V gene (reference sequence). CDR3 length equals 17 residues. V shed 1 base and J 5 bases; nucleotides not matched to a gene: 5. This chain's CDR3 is CASSIVRLAGGTGELFF. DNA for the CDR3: TGTGCCAGTAGTATAGTCAGGCTAGCGGGAGGGACCGGGGAGCTGTTTTTT.

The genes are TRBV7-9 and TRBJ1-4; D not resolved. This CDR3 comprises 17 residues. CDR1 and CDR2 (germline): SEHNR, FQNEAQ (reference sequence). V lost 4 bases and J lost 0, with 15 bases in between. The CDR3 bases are TGTGCCAGCAGCTCACCGACCAGGAATCCAACTAATGAAAAACTGTTTTTT. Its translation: CASSSPTRNPTNEKLFF.

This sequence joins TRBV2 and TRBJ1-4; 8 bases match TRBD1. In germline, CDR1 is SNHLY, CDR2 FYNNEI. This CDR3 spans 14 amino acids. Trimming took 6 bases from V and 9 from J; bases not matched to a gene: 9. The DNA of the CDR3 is TGTGCCAGCAGGGGGACAGGACGGGATCAAAAACTGTTTTTT. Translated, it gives CASRGTGRDQKLFF.

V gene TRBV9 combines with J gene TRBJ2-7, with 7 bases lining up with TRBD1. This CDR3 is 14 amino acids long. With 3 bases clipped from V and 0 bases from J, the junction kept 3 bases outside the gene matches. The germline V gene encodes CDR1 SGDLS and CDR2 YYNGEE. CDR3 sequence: CASSGGDSSYEQYF. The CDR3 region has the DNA TGTGCCAGCAGCGGTGGGGACAGCTCCTACGAGCAGTACTTC.

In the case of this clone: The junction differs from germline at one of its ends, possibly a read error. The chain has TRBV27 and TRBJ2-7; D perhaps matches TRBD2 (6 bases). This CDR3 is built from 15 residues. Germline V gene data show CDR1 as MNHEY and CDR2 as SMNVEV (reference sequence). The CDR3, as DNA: TGTGCCAGCAGCTTTCGGGGTAGCGGAACCTACGAGCGGTACTTC. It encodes CASSFRGSGTYERYF.

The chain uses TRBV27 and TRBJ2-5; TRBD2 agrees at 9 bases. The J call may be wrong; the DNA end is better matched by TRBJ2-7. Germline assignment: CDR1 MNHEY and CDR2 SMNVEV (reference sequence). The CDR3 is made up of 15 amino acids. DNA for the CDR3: TGTGCCAGCAGTTCACTAGCGGGTCAGACCTACGAGCAGTACTTC. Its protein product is CASSSLAGQTYEQYF.

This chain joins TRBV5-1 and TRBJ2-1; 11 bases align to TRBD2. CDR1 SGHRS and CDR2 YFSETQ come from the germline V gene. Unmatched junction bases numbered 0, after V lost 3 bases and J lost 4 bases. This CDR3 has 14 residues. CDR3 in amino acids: CASSSSGGYNEQFF. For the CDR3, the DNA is TGCGCCAGCAGCTCTAGCGGGGGGTACAATGAGCAGTTCTTC.

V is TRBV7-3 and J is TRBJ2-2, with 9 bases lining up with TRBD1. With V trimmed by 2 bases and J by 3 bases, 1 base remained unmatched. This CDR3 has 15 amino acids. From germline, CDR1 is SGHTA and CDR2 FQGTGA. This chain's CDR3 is CASSLRDRDTGELFF. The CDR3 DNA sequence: TGTGCCAGCAGCTTACGGGACAGGGACACCGGGGAGCTGTTTTTT.

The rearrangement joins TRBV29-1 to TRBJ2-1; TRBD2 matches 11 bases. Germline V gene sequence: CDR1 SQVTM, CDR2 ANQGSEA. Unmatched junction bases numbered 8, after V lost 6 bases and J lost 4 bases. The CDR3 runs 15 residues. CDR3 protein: CSVSYSGGGYNEQFF. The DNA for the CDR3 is TGCAGCGTCTCCTATAGCGGGGGGGGATACAATGAGCAGTTCTTC.

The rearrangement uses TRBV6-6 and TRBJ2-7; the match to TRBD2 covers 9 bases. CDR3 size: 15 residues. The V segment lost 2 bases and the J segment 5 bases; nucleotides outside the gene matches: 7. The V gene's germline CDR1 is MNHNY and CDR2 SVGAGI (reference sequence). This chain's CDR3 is CASSYGGGGADEQYF. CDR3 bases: TGTGCCAGCAGTTACGGAGGCGGGGGGGCCGACGAGCAGTACTTC.

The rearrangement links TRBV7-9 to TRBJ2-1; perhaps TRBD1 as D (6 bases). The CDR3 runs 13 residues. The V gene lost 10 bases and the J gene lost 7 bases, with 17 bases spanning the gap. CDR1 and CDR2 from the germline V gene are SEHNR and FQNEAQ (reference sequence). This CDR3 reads CATQGLPGNEQFF. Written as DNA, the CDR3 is TGTGCCACACAGGGCTTGCCAGGGAATGAGCAGTTCTTC.

In DNA, the CDR3 is TGTGCCAGCAAAGCGTTTGGAAGACAGGGATTTTCACCCCTCCACTTT. Translation: CASKAFGRQGFSPLHF. V and J are TRBV5-6 and TRBJ1-6; TRBD1 matches at 7 bases. The V gene end was trimmed by 6 bases and the J gene end by 9 bases; junction bases not matched to a gene: 15. CDR1 SGHDT and CDR2 YYEEEE come from the germline V gene. The CDR3 contains 16 residues.

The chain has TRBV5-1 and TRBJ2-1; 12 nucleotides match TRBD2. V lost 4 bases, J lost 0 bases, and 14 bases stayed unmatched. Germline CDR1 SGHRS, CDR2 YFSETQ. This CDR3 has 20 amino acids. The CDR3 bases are TGCGCCAGCAGCATCGGACTAGCGGGACATTACTATAGCTCCTACAATGAGCAGTTCTTC. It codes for CASSIGLAGHYYSSYNEQFF.

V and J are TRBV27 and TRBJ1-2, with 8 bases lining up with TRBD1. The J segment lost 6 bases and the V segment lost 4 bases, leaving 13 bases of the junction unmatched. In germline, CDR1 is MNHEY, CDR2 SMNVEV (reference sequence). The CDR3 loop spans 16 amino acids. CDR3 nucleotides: TGTGCCAGCAGTTCCTGGGGACCGACAGGGGAGGATGGCTACACCTTC. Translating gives CASSSWGPTGEDGYTF.

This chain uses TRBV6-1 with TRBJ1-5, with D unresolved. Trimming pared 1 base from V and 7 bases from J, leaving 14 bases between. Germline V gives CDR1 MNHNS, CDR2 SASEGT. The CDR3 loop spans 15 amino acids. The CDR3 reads CASSEVPAASQPQHF. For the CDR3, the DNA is TGTGCCAGCAGTGAAGTGCCGGCGGCCTCCCAGCCCCAGCATTTT.

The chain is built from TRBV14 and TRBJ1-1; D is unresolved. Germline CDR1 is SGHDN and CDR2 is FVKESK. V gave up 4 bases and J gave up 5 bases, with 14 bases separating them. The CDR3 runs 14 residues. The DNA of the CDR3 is TGTGCCAGCAGCCGGCGGTCGGGAGTTACTGAAGCTTTCTTT. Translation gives CASSRRSGVTEAFF. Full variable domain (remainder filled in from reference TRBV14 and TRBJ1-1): EAGVTQFPSHSVIEKGQTVTLRCDPISGHDNLYWYRRVMGKEIKFLLHFVKESKQDESGMPNNRFLAERTGGTYSTLKVQPAELEDSGVYFCASSRRSGVTEAFFGQGTRLTVV.

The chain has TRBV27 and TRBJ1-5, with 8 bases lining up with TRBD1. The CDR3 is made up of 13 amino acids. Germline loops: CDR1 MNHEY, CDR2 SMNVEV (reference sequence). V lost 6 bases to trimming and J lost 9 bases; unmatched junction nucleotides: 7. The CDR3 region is CASSTQGAWPQHF. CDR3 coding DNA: TGTGCCAGCAGCACCCAGGGGGCATGGCCCCAGCATTTT.

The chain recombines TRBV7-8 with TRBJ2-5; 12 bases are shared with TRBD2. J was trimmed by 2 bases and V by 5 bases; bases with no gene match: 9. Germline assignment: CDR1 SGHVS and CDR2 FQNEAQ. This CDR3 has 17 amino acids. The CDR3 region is CASSTKPGLAGQETQYF. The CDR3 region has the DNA TGTGCCAGCAGCACAAAACCCGGACTAGCGGGGCAAGAGACCCAGTACTTC.

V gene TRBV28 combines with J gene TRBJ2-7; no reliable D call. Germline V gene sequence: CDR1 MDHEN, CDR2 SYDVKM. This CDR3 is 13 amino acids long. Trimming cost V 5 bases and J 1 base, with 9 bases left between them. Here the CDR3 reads CASSLLGSYEQYF. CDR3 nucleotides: TGTGCCAGCAGTCTCCTAGGATCCTACGAGCAGTACTTC.